These 5 T cell receptor beta chains share one sample of origin, sequenced in a study of blood T cell repertoires in COVID-19. Assay: immunoSEQ multiplex PCR; the TCRdb copy retains only in-frame clones and omits some. The profile covers 150,000 or so clones, with around 80% appearing a single time and 8% to 13% taken by the ten largest. The sequencing sample was made of peripheral blood. The receptors originated from a man in his sixties with active or convalescent COVID-19.

The J gene is TRBJ2-5, the V gene TRBV6-5; possible D gene TRBD2, 5 bases. Deletions cut 6 bases from V and 4 bases from J, with 12 bases between. Germline CDR1 and CDR2: MNHEY and SVGAGI. The CDR3 sequence is 13 residues long. The CDR3 loop is CASRGSGRETQYF. The CDR3 DNA is TGTGCCAGCAGGGGATCGGGGAGAGAGACCCAGTACTTC.

In its sample, this clone was seen a few times. V gene TRBV29-1 combines with J gene TRBJ1-5; 7 nucleotides line up with TRBD1. Looked up from germline, CDR1 is SQVTM and CDR2 is ANQGSEA. Trimming at V came to 3 bases and at J to 2 bases, leaving 4 bases not matched to a gene. The CDR3 sequence is 14 residues long. As DNA, the CDR3 is TGCAGCGTTGATACAGGGGTCGGCAATCAGCCCCAGCATTTT. This encodes CSVDTGVGNQPQHF.

This clone was seen only a few times. The chain employs TRBV4-2 and TRBJ2-1; TRBD2 might be the D (6 bases). This CDR3 comprises 13 residues. Deletions cut 4 bases from V and 9 bases from J, with 13 bases between. Germline V lookup: CDR1 LGHNA, CDR2 YNFKEQ. CDR3 DNA: TGTGCCAGCAGCCGGGACTCAATCGGTGAGCAGTTCTTC. It codes for CASSRDSIGEQFF.

The chain employs TRBV6-6 and TRBJ1-4; D ambiguous. The CDR3 is made up of 15 amino acids. CDR1 and CDR2 from the germline V gene are MNHNY and SVGAGI (reference sequence). The V gene lost 6 bases and the J gene lost 0 bases, with 11 bases spanning the gap. The CDR3 bases are TGTGCCAGCAGCGAAGACTGGGCAACTAATGAAAAACTGTTTTTT. Protein: CASSEDWATNEKLFF.

This clone showed up just a few times. This chain uses TRBV5-4 with TRBJ2-2; tentative D call: TRBD1 (5 bases). In germline, CDR1 is SGHNT, CDR2 YYREEE (reference sequence). This CDR3 region has 16 residues. V lost 4 bases and J lost 4, with 17 bases in between. As DNA, the CDR3 is TGTGCCAGCAGCCCCCCCGTGGGGCAGGGCACCGGGGAGCTGTTTTTT. This codes for CASSPPVGQGTGELFF.